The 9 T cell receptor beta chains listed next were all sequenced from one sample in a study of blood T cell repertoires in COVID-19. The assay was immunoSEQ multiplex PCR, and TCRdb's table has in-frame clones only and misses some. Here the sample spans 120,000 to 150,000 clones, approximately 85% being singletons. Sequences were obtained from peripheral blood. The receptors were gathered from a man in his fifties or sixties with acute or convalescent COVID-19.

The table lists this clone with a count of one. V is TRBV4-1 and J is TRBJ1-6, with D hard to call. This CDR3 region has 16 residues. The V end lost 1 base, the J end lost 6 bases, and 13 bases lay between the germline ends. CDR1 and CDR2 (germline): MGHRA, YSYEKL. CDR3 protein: CASSQVQVALNSPLHF. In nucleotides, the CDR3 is TGCGCCAGCAGCCAAGTACAAGTCGCCCTTAATTCACCCCTCCACTTT.

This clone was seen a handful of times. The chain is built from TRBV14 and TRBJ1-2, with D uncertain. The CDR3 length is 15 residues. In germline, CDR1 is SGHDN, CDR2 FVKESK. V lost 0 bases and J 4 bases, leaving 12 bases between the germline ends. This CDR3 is CASSQELGRFYGYTF. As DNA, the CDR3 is TGTGCCAGCAGCCAAGAACTTGGGAGGTTCTATGGCTACACCTTC.

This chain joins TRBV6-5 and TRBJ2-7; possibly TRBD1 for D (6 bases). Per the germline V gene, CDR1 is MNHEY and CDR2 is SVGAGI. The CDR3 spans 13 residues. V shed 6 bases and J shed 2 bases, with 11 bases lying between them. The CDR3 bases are TGTGCCAGCAGGGGGACAAGTCCCTACGAGCAGTACTTC. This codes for CASRGTSPYEQYF.

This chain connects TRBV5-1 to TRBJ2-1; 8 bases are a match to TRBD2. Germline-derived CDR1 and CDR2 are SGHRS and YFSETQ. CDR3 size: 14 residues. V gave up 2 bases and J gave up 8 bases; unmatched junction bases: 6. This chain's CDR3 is CASSLEVAGHEQFF. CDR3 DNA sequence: TGCGCCAGCAGCTTAGAAGTAGCGGGACATGAGCAGTTCTTC.

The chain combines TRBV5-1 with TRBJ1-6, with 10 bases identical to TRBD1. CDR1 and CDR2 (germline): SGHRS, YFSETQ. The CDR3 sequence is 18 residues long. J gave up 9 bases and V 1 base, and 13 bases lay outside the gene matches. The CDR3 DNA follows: TGCGCCAGCAGCTTGCGGGGGACAGGGGACCTCACTGGTTCACCCCTCCACTTT. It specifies CASSLRGTGDLTGSPLHF.

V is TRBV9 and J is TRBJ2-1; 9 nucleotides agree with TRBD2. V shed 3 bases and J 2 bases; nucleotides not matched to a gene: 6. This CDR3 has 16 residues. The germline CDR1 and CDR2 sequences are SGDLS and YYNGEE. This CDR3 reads CASSAQTSGPYNEQFF. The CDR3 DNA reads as TGTGCCAGCAGCGCCCAGACTAGCGGACCCTACAATGAGCAGTTCTTC.

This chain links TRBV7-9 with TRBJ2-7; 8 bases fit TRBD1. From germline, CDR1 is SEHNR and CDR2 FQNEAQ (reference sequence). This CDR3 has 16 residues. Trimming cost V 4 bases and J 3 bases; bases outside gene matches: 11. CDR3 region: CASSSPRGTGFYEQYF. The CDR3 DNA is TGTGCCAGCAGCTCTCCCCGGGGGACAGGATTCTACGAGCAGTACTTC.

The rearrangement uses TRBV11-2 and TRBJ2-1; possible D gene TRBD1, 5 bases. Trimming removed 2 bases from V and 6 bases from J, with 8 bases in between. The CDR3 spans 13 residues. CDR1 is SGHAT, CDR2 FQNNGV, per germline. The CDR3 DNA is TGTGCCAGCAGCTTACAGGGAATCAATGAGCAGTTCTTC. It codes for CASSLQGINEQFF. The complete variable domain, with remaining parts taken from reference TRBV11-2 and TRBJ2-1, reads EAGVAQSPRYKIIEKRQSVAFWCNPISGHATLYWYQQILGQGPKLLIQFQNNGVVDDSQLPKDRFSAERLKGVDSTLKIQPAKLEDSAVYLCASSLQGINEQFFGPGTRLTVL.

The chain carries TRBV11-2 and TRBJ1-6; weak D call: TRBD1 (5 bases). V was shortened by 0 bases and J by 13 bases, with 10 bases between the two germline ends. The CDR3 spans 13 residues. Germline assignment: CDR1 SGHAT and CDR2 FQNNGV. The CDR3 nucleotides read TGTGCCAGCAGCTTAGATCAGGGCAGTCCCCTCCACTTT. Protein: CASSLDQGSPLHF.